A single sample gave rise to the 4 T cell receptor beta chains below, sequenced in a study. TCRdb used MiXCR to reprocess the RT-PCR reads, holding one entry per CDR3 protein. This table holds fewer than 800,000 distinct CDR3 sequences, approximately 15% found once. What was sequenced was memory CD4+ T cells from blood. Source of these receptors: a female donor in good health, serving as a healthy control.

This clonotype came up many times. The rearrangement links TRBV7-2 to TRBJ2-5, with D possibly called TRBD1 or TRBD2 (7 bases each). Germline V gives CDR1 SGHTA, CDR2 FQGNSA. The V end was cut by 3 bases, the J end by 4 bases, with 18 bases between. The CDR3 contains 16 residues. In nucleotides, the CDR3 is TGTGCCAGCAGCTTTAATCAGGGGGGAGGGCCAGAGACCCAGTACTTC. Translated: CASSFNQGGGPETQYF.

This clonotype turned up a few times. This chain links TRBV6-5 with TRBJ2-2; possibly TRBD1 or TRBD2 for D (5 bases each). The CDR3 totals 15 residues. Germline CDR1 and CDR2: MNHEY and SVGAGI. V was pared by 0 bases and J by 7 bases, with 12 bases between. The CDR3 nucleotides are TGTGCCAGCAGTTACTCGGGGGTATCGGGCGGGGAGCTGTTTTTT. Its translation is CASSYSGVSGGELFF.

V usage is TRBV7-2 and J usage is TRBJ2-2; D perhaps matches TRBD2 (6 bases). This CDR3 contains 16 residues. Germline CDR1 SGHTA, CDR2 FQGNSA. Trimming took 5 bases from V and 2 from J, leaving 15 bases between them. The CDR3 is CASSPRGGSNTGELFF. DNA of the CDR3: TGTGCCAGCAGCCCCCGGGGAGGCAGTAACACCGGGGAGCTGTTTTTT.

The chain carries TRBV24-1 and TRBJ2-3; possibly TRBD2 for D (5 bases). This CDR3 is built from 15 residues. CDR1 and CDR2 from the germline V gene are KGHDR and SFDVKD. Between the trimmed V and J ends, which lost 3 bases and 0 bases, there was a span of 9 bases. CDR3 in amino acids: CATSDGSVSTDTQYF. In DNA form, the CDR3 reads TGTGCCACCAGTGATGGGAGCGTTAGCACAGATACGCAGTATTTT.